This TCR beta chain stems from a study of blood T cell repertoires in COVID-19 (dated by TCRdb to the early 2020s). The study in broad terms: Collaborator samples came from the United States, Italy and Spain and covered acute and convalescent phases of COVID-19. The material from the prospective study consisted of cDNA or gDNA derived from T cells, B-cell-depleted T cells, or PBMCs. Subjects who had been exposed to COVID-19, were actively infected with it, or had recovered from it provided the deeply sampled blood TCRbeta repertoires that made up the dataset. The repertoires were released in a freely available public database intended as a resource for research on the immune response to SARS-CoV-2. The samples were drawn from two sources: the first 160 participants of the ongoing ImmuneRACE study, and over 1,000 subjects contributed by 6 global collaborators. Nearly every sample came with metadata listing a de-identified subject ID, COVID-19 status, age in years and sex. Where HLA class I and class II types were available, the types were taken from metadata supplied by the sample provider, not from assay-based typing.

Whole blood was collected in K2EDTA tubes by collaborating institutions according to the institutions' own protocols. For TCRbeta analysis, collaborator samples were shipped as frozen whole blood, as isolated PBMCs, or as DNA extracted from either sample type. Concerning this clone itself: What this receptor recognizes is not known. One base away there is no much larger clone; base qualities are not given.

TCRbeta CDR3 regions were amplified from genomic DNA by means of the immunoSEQ Assay, a bias-controlled multiplex PCR. The authors' pipeline ran thus. Nucleated cell counts per sample were estimated from amplification of reference gene primers within the assay. Sequence reads were collapsed and filtered to measure the absolute abundance of every unique TCRbeta CDR3 rearrangement. Productive Simpson clonality was computed per sample as the square root of Simpson's diversity index over productive rearrangements. Entries here come from immuneACCESS through TCRdb and include only in-frame sequences with V and J called. Some clones fail to appear in such tables; in the studies checked, an unresolved V gene covers under half of the shortfall, and the cause of the remainder is unknown. V and J calls and clone size come straight from that table; D and trimming were deduced from the DNA. Across this sample there are roughly 95,000 clones, with 82% seen only once. The ten biggest clones cover around 18% of the sample.

For CDR1 and CDR2, the germline V gene lists SGHRS and YFSETQ. Germline trimming amounts to 1 base on V and 10 bases on J, with 8 as the count of junction bases outside the gene matches. The CDR3 covers 15 residues, taking in both the cysteine and the phenylalanine. Just the 45-base CDR3 DNA is kept, in frame starting at base 1. The research as a whole found: Clinical and demographic metadata were provided uncurated, with the amount varying by source and participant.

The receptor was derived from an older man with acute or convalescent COVID-19. This receptor chain uses TRBV5-1 and TRBJ1-6, and 7 junction bases match TRBD1. The sample consisted of peripheral blood. The CDR3 protein sequence reads: CASSLFDREKSPLHF. The nucleotide sequence reads TGCGCCAGCAGCTTGTTTGACAGGGAAAAATCACCCCTCCACTTT.